These 21 T cell receptor beta chains were sequenced from one sample in a study of blood T cell repertoires in COVID-19. Some clones are missing from TCRdb's copy, which holds only in-frame ones; the method was immunoSEQ multiplex PCR. The top ten clones hold approximately 2% of a sample with some 300,000 clones, around 89% of them seen once. Input material: PBMCs or T cells enriched from blood (not recorded which). Receptor source: a woman aged 60-75 years in a cohort exposed to, infected with or recovered from COVID-19 (not recorded which).

This sequence joins TRBV15 and TRBJ2-7; possible D gene TRBD1, 5 bases. Germline V lookup: CDR1 LNHNV, CDR2 YYDKDF (reference sequence). This CDR3 contains 15 residues. V was pared by 0 bases and J by 2 bases, with 11 bases between. The CDR3 DNA follows: TGTGCCACCAGCAGAGATCAGGGAAACGCCTACGAGCAGTACTTC. Its translation is CATSRDQGNAYEQYF.

The chain is built from TRBV12-3 or TRBV12-4 and TRBJ1-2; D unclear. With 9 bases removed from V and 8 bases from J, the gap between germline ends came to 19 bases. This CDR3 comprises 13 residues. The CDR3 loop is CASSQRSLGGYTF. The CDR3 DNA reads TGTGCCAGTTCTCAGCGATCCCTTGGGGGCTACACCTTC.

This chain uses TRBV12-3 or TRBV12-4 with TRBJ1-2, with D perhaps TRBD1 (5 bases). The CDR3 runs to 13 residues. The germline V and J ends were trimmed by 2 bases and 8 bases, with 12 bases remaining between them. CDR3 in DNA: TGTGCCAGCAGTTTACACCAGGGAAACGGCTACACCTTC. It encodes CASSLHQGNGYTF.

This chain connects TRBV6-1 to TRBJ1-2; 12 nucleotides line up with TRBD1. The V gene end was trimmed by 1 base and the J gene end by 6 bases; junction bases not matched to a gene: 3. Germline CDR1 is MNHNS and CDR2 is SASEGT. The CDR3 is 15 residues long. The CDR3 region has the DNA TGTGCCAGCAGTGAAGTGGGACAGGGGGCCGATGGCTACACCTTC. It translates to CASSEVGQGADGYTF.

The rearrangement joins TRBV10-3 to TRBJ1-5, with TRBD1 matching 7 bases. CDR3 length: 13 amino acids. CDR1 and CDR2 (germline): ENHRY, SYGVKD. The ends lost 2 bases at V and 7 bases at J; junction bases unmatched: 2. The CDR3 coding sequence is TGTGCCATCAGTGAGCAGGGGGGCCAGCCCCAGCATTTT. Its protein product is CAISEQGGQPQHF.

A few counts support this clone. V usage is TRBV28 and J usage is TRBJ2-6, with 10 positions matching TRBD2. CDR1 MDHEN and CDR2 SYDVKM come from the germline V gene. The V segment lost 2 bases and the J segment 2 bases; nucleotides outside the gene matches: 6. This CDR3 spans 18 amino acids. The CDR3: CASSLTASGSTGANVLTF. As DNA, the CDR3 is TGTGCCAGCAGTTTAACGGCTAGCGGGAGCACTGGGGCCAACGTCCTGACTTTC.

This clone has a single count. The chain carries TRBV15 and TRBJ2-7, with 11 bases aligning to TRBD2. V shed 2 bases and J 6 bases; nucleotides not matched to a gene: 3. Germline V gives CDR1 LNHNV, CDR2 YYDKDF (reference sequence). The CDR3 consists of 14 residues. CDR3 amino acids: CATSRTSGSSEQYF. In DNA, the CDR3 is TGTGCCACCAGCAGAACTAGCGGGAGTAGCGAGCAGTACTTC. The full variable domain, its missing parts supplied by reference TRBV15 and TRBJ2-7, is DAMVIQNPRYQVTQFGKPVTLSCSQTLNHNVMYWYQQKSSQAPKLLFHYYDKDFNNEADTPDNFQSRRPNTSFCFLDIRSPGLGDTAMYLCATSRTSGSSEQYFGPGTRLTVT.

V and J are TRBV27 and TRBJ1-1; 11 positions agree with TRBD1. Trimming cost V 2 bases and J 1 base; bases outside gene matches: 9. This CDR3 is 18 amino acids long. The germline CDR1 and CDR2 sequences are MNHEY and SMNVEV (reference sequence). Here the CDR3 reads CASSLARTGGLSNTEAFF. The CDR3 DNA reads TGTGCCAGCAGTTTAGCCCGGACAGGGGGCTTATCGAACACTGAAGCTTTCTTT.

The V and J genes are TRBV7-9 and TRBJ2-1; 8 positions agree with TRBD2. Germline trimming cut 1 base from V and 7 bases from J; bases unmatched to any gene: 9. Germline CDR1 reads SEHNR; CDR2 reads FQNEAQ (reference sequence). This CDR3 region has 16 residues. Here the CDR3 reads CASSLGTGRARNEQFF. CDR3 DNA sequence: TGTGCCAGCAGCTTAGGGACCGGGAGGGCCAGGAATGAGCAGTTCTTC.

This clone occurred once. The chain employs TRBV4-3 and TRBJ1-1, with a possible D match to TRBD1 (6 bases). Trimming left V 0 bases short and J 0 bases short, with 8 bases between. Germline CDR1 LGHNA, CDR2 YSLEER. This CDR3 spans 15 amino acids. CDR3 in DNA: TGCGCCAGCAGCCAAGACGGACAGATGAACACTGAAGCTTTCTTT. It translates to CASSQDGQMNTEAFF.

The chain joins TRBV7-2 to TRBJ2-7; no clear D gene. V lost 3 bases and J lost 5, with 11 bases in between. The CDR3 has 13 amino acids. The germline V gene has CDR1 SGHTA and CDR2 FQGNSA. The CDR3 loop reads CASSFPSADEQYF. CDR3 DNA sequence: TGTGCCAGCAGCTTCCCCTCCGCGGACGAGCAGTACTTC.

The J gene is TRBJ2-1, the V gene TRBV28; 9 bases line up with TRBD2. Germline lookup yields CDR1 MDHEN and CDR2 SYDVKM. This CDR3 spans 15 amino acids. V lost 5 bases to trimming and J lost 5 bases; unmatched junction nucleotides: 7. The CDR3 nucleotides read TGTGCCAGCAGTCCCGGCGGGAGGGGAAACAATGAGCAGTTCTTC. Translation gives CASSPGGRGNNEQFF.

The genes are TRBV30 and TRBJ2-3; 11 bases agree with TRBD2. With V trimmed by 4 bases and J by 0 bases, 6 bases remained unmatched. The CDR3 has 16 residues. Germline values: CDR1 GTSNPN, CDR2 SVGIG (reference sequence). CDR3 nucleotide sequence: TGTGCCTGGACTAAGGGACTAGCGGAGAGCACAGATACGCAGTATTTT. Its translation is CAWTKGLAESTDTQYF.

This clone was seen just once. The V gene is TRBV10-1, the J gene TRBJ2-7; 8 nucleotides agree with TRBD1. The trim removed 4 bases at V and 4 bases at J, leaving 3 bases unmatched. Per germline, CDR1 WNHNN and CDR2 SYGVQD (reference sequence). This CDR3 comprises 13 residues. This chain's CDR3 is CASSARQGYEQYF. CDR3 bases: TGCGCCAGCAGTGCTAGACAGGGGTACGAGCAGTACTTC.

J is TRBJ2-7 and V is TRBV27; 8 bases align to TRBD2. Germline trimming cut 0 bases from V and 5 bases from J; bases unmatched to any gene: 9. CDR1 MNHEY and CDR2 SMNVEV come from the germline V gene (reference sequence). This CDR3 has 16 residues. Here the CDR3 reads CASSLSGPSGGHEQYF. In DNA form, the CDR3 reads TGTGCCAGCAGTTTATCCGGACCGAGCGGGGGCCACGAGCAGTACTTC.

In this sample, this clone turned up once. The germline gene is not matched at one end of the junction; a read error may be the cause. The chain couples TRBV6-1 to TRBJ1-1, with D uncertain. Germline V lookup: CDR1 MNHNS, CDR2 SASEGT. This CDR3 is built from 14 residues. The CDR3 loop is CASSEGRVSTEAFF. The CDR3 nucleotides are TGTGCCAGCAGCGAAGGGAGGGTTAGCACTGAAGCTTTCTTT.

This chain uses TRBV28 with TRBJ1-5; D remains unclear. Trimming removed 3 bases from V and 3 bases from J, with 15 bases in between. Germline CDR1 is MDHEN and CDR2 is SYDVKM. CDR3 size: 16 residues. The CDR3 region has the DNA TGTGCCAGCAGTTTCCCTAGGACTTTTATCAATCAGCCCCAGCATTTT. This codes for CASSFPRTFINQPQHF.

At least ten counts were recorded for this clone. The chain recombines TRBV6-4 with TRBJ2-3; D remains unclear. This CDR3 comprises 14 residues. Trimming stripped 0 bases from V and 0 bases from J, with 4 bases between. The germline gives CDR1 MRHNA, CDR2 SNTAGT. CDR3 in amino acids: CASSDSTSTDTQYF. As DNA, the CDR3 is TGTGCCAGCAGTGACTCGACTAGCACAGATACGCAGTATTTT.

The chain uses TRBV6-6 and TRBJ2-3, with 9 bases fitting TRBD2. Germline assignment: CDR1 MNHNY and CDR2 SVGAGI (reference sequence). This CDR3 has 19 amino acids. V dropped 5 bases and J dropped 0; count of bases not matched to a gene: 15. CDR3 loop: CASSPPNSGRMGSTDTQYF. The CDR3 DNA follows: TGTGCCAGCAGTCCTCCTAATAGCGGGAGAATGGGGAGCACAGATACGCAGTATTTT.

This clone was seen only once. The rearrangement joins TRBV5-5 to TRBJ1-5; D perhaps matches TRBD1 (6 bases). Deletions cut 1 base from V and 5 bases from J, with 10 bases between. CDR3 length: 14 amino acids. Germline assignment: CDR1 SGHKS and CDR2 YYEKEE (reference sequence). The CDR3 DNA reads TGTGCCAGCAGCTTGAAGGACAGTTATCAGCCCCAGCATTTT. Translated, it gives CASSLKDSYQPQHF.

The chain combines TRBV28 with TRBJ1-6, with 7 positions matching TRBD1. The CDR3 totals 13 residues. Germline-derived CDR1 and CDR2 are MDHEN and SYDVKM. Trimming cost V 8 bases and J 7 bases; bases outside gene matches: 5. The DNA of the CDR3 is TGTGCCAGCCGAGGACAGGCCAATTCACCCCTCCACTTT. Its protein is CASRGQANSPLHF.